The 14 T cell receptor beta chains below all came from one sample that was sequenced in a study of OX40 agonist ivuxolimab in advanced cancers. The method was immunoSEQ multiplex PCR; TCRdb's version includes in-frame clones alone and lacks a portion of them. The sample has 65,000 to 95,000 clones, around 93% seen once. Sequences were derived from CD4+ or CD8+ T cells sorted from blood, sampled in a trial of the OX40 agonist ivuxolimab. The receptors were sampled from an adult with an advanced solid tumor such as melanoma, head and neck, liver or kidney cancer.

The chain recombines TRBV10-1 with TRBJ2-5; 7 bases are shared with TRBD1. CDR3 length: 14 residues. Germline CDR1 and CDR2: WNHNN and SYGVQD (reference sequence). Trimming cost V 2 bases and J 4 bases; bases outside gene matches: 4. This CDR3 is CASSEDRDSETQYF. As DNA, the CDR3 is TGCGCCAGCAGTGAGGACAGGGATTCAGAGACCCAGTACTTC.

The CDR3 DNA reads TGTGCCAGCAGTCCCGGACTAGCGGGGGGATTAGCCAAAAACATTCAGTACTTC. As protein: CASSPGLAGGLAKNIQYF. The V gene is TRBV27, the J gene TRBJ2-4, with 14 positions matching TRBD2. This CDR3 is 18 amino acids long. CDR1 and CDR2 from the germline V gene are MNHEY and SMNVEV (reference sequence). V lost 5 bases, J lost 0 bases, and 6 bases stayed unmatched.

DNA for the CDR3: TGTGCCAGCAGCTCTACGAGGGGGAAGGGCAAAAACATTCAGTACTTC. It encodes CASSSTRGKGKNIQYF. The rearrangement joins TRBV14 to TRBJ2-4, with D maybe TRBD1 (6 bases). The CDR3 totals 16 residues. The V end lost 5 bases, the J end lost 3 bases, and 17 bases lay between the germline ends. Per the germline V gene, CDR1 is SGHDN and CDR2 is FVKESK. Using reference TRBV14 and TRBJ2-4 for the parts outside the CDR3, the full variable domain is EAGVTQFPSHSVIEKGQTVTLRCDPISGHDNLYWYRRVMGKEIKFLLHFVKESKQDESGMPNNRFLAERTGGTYSTLKVQPAELEDSGVYFCASSSTRGKGKNIQYFGAGTRLSVL.

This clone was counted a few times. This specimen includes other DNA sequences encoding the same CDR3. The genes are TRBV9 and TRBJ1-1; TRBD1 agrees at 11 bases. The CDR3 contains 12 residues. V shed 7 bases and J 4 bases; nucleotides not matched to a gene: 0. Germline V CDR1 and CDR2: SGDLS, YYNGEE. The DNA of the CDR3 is TGTGCCAGCGGGACAGGGGGCACTGAAGCTTTCTTT. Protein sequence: CASGTGGTEAFF.

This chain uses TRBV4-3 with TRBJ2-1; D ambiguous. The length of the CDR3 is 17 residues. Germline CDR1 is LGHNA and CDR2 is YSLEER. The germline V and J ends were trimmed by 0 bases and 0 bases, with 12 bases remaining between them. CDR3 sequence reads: CASSQEMAFSSYNEQFF. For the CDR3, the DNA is TGCGCCAGCAGCCAAGAAATGGCTTTCAGCTCCTACAATGAGCAGTTCTTC.

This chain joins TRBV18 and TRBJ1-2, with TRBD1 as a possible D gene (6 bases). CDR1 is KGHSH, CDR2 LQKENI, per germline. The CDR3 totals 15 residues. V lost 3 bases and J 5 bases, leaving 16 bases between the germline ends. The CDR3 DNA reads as TGTGCCAGCTCACCCATGAGATCAGGGGAGTATGGCTACACCTTC. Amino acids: CASSPMRSGEYGYTF. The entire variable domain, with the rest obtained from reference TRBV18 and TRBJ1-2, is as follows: NAGVMQNPRHLVRRRGQEARLRCSPMKGHSHVYWYRQLPEEGLKFMVYLQKENIIDESGMPKERFSAEFPKEGPSILRIQQVVRGDSAAYFCASSPMRSGEYGYTFGSGTRLTVV.

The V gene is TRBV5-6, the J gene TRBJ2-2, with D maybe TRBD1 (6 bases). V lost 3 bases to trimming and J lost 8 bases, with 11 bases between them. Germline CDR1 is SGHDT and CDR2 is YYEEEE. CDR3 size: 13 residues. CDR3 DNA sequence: TGTGCCAGCAGCTCCGGCGACAGGGGGGAGCTGTTTTTT. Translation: CASSSGDRGELFF. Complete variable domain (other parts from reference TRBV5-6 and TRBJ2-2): DAGVTQSPTHLIKTRGQQVTLRCSPKSGHDTVSWYQQALGQGPQFIFQYYEEEERQRGNFPDRFSGHQFPNYSSELNVNALLLGDSALYLCASSSGDRGELFFGEGSRLTVL.

CDR3 loop: CASSSKGQSSTDTQYF. DNA of the CDR3: TGTGCCAGCAGCTCGAAAGGACAGTCTTCCACAGATACGCAGTATTTT. The chain recombines TRBV13 with TRBJ2-3; a weak D match, TRBD1 (6 bases). The CDR3 has 16 amino acids. Germline V gene sequence: CDR1 PRHDT, CDR2 FYEKMQ (reference sequence). Trimming took off 4 bases at V and 2 bases at J, with 16 bases between the two ends. The variable domain in full, with the rest retrieved from reference TRBV13 and TRBJ2-3, is AAGVIQSPRHLIKEKRETATLKCYPIPRHDTVYWYQQGPGQDPQFLISFYEKMQSDKGSIPDRFSAQQFSDYHSELNMSSLELGDSALYFCASSSKGQSSTDTQYFGPGTRLTVL.

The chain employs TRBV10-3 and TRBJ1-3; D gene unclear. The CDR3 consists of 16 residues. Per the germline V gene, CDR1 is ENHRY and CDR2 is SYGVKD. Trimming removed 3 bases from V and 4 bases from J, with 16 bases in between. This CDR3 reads CAISDGPLAGGNTIYF. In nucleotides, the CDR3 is TGTGCCATCAGTGACGGCCCGCTAGCGGGGGGAAACACCATATATTTT.

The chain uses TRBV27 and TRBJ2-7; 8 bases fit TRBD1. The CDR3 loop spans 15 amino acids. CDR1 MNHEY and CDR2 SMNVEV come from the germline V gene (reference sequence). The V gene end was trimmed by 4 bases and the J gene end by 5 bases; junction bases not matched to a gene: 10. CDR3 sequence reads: CASSSNPTGVHEQYF. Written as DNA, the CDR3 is TGTGCCAGCAGTTCAAATCCGACAGGGGTCCACGAGCAGTACTTC.

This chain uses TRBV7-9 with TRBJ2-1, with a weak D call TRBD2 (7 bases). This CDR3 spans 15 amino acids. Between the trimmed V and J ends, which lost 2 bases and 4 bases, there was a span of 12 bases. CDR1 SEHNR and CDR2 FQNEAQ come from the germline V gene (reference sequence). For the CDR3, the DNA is TGTGCCAGCAGCTTACTGCGGGGGCCTTACAATGAGCAGTTCTTC. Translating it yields CASSLLRGPYNEQFF.

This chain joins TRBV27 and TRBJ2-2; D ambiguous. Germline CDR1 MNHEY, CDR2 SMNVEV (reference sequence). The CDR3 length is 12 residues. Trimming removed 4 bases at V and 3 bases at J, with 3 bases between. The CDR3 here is CASSYDTGELFF. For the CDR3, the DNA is TGTGCCAGCAGTTATGACACCGGGGAGCTGTTTTTT.

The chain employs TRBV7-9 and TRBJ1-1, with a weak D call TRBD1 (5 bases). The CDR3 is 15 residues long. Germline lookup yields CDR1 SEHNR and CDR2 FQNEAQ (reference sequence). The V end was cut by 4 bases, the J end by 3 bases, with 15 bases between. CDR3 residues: CASSSGRLGDTEAFF. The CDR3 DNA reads TGTGCCAGCAGCTCCGGGAGACTGGGGGACACTGAAGCTTTCTTT. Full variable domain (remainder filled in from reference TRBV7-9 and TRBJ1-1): DTGVSQNPRHKITKRGQNVTFRCDPISEHNRLYWYRQTLGQGPEFLTYFQNEAQLEKSRLLSDRFSAERPKGSFSTLEIQRTEQGDSAMYLCASSSGRLGDTEAFFGQGTRLTVV.

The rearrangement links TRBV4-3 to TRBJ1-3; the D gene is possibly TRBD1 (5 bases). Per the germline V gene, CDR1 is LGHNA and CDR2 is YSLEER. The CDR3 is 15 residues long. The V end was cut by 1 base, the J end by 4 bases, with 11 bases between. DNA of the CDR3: TGCGCCAGCAGCCAAGGGCAGGGAGTAGGAAACACCATATATTTT. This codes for CASSQGQGVGNTIYF.